These T cell receptor beta chains were read from a single sample in a study of cytomegalovirus exposure and HLA in healthy donors. The data were produced by immunoSEQ multiplex PCR, yet TCRdb's version contains in-frame clones alone and is incomplete. The table lists about 140,000 clones, roughly 80% of them singletons. The specimen sequenced was PBMCs. Receptors were obtained from a woman in her forties or fifties in good health and CMV-seropositive. CDR3s include the opening cysteine and the closing phenylalanine or tryptophan. The order of the fields is V gene, clone size, J gene, D gene, CDR3 DNA, CDR3 protein. A D gene is named only where the DNA matches it firmly. Clone size appears in some rows only: once, few, many, or a class for an expanded clone.

TRBV18	.	TRBJ2-5	TRBD2	TGTGCCAGCTCACCGACTAGCCGGGGAGAGACCCAGTACTTC	CASSPTSRGETQYF
TRBV2	once	TRBJ1-2	.	TGTGCCAGCGCAGGCGACTATGGCTACACCTTC	CASAGDYGYTF
TRBV7-6	.	TRBJ1-4	.	TGTGCCAGCAGCTTAAATACAGTTAATGAAAAACTGTTTTTT	CASSLNTVNEKLFF
TRBV5-1	.	TRBJ1-4	TRBD1	TGCGCCAGCAGCCCAGGGGGCGGAGGGGAAAAACTGTTTTTT	CASSPGGGGEKLFF
TRBV10-3	.	TRBJ2-2	TRBD2	TGTGCCATCAGGAGGACTAGCGGGGGGTCCGGGGCCGGGGAGCTGTTTTTT	CAIRRTSGGSGAGELFF
TRBV29-1	few	TRBJ1-5	TRBD1	TGCAGCGTTTCCACAGGGGGCGGTCAGCCCCAGCATTTT	CSVSTGGGQPQHF
TRBV5-1	once	TRBJ2-1	TRBD2	TGCGCCAGCAGCTTGCCAGCGGGGGGCCGCTACAATGAGCAGTTCTTC	CASSLPAGGRYNEQFF
TRBV28	.	TRBJ2-7	TRBD1	TGTGCCAGCAGTGGAGCCGACAGGGGCCTCTACGAGCAGTACTTC	CASSGADRGLYEQYF
TRBV5-4	.	TRBJ2-7	TRBD1	TGTGCCAGCAGCCTACGGGACAGTTCCTACGAGCAGTACTTC	CASSLRDSSYEQYF
TRBV18	.	TRBJ1-4	.	TGTGCCAGCTCACCATATAGTCAGCAAGCAGGGCCATCCGGGAAACTGTTTTTT	CASSPYSQQAGPSGKLFF
TRBV11-2	few	TRBJ2-7	TRBD2	TGTGCCAGCAGCTCGGGACTAGCGGGGGACGAGCAGTACTTC	CASSSGLAGDEQYF
TRBV18	.	TRBJ1-1	.	TGTGCCAGCTCACCAGGGCGGAACACTGAAGCTTTCTTT	CASSPGRNTEAFF
TRBV29-1	few	TRBJ1-2	TRBD1	TGCAGCGTCACGGGGCAGGGGGCGGGAATCTATGGCTACACCTTC	CSVTGQGAGIYGYTF
TRBV10-3	.	TRBJ1-5	TRBD1	TGTGCCATCAGTGACCTCGACAGGGGGCAAAATCAGCCCCAGCATTTT	CAISDLDRGQNQPQHF
TRBV30	.	TRBJ1-2	.	TGTGCCTGGAGTGAGAGGGCGGCCTATGGCTACACCTTC	CAWSERAAYGYTF
TRBV19	few	TRBJ1-1	.	TGTGCCAGTAGTATTCAGGGGATGAACACTGAAGCTTTCTTT	CASSIQGMNTEAFF
TRBV19	.	TRBJ2-3	.	TGTGCCAGTAGTCAACGGGGCCCGGGGGGCCTCGCAGATACGCAGTATTTT	CASSQRGPGGLADTQYF
TRBV6-5	.	TRBJ1-6	.	TGTGCCAGCAGTGAATCGCAGAATAATTCACCCCTCCACTTT	CASSESQNNSPLHF
TRBV11-2	.	TRBJ1-6	.	TGTGCCAGCAAACAAACAGGGAGCTCCTATAATTCACCCCTCCACTTT	CASKQTGSSYNSPLHF
TRBV6-1	.	TRBJ2-5	.	TGTGCCAGCAGTCCAACAGGGACGCAAGAGACCCAGTACTTC	CASSPTGTQETQYF
TRBV5-1	few	TRBJ1-1	.	TGCGCCAGCAGCTTGGACCCCAGAGGGACTGAAGCTTTCTTT	CASSLDPRGTEAFF
TRBV7-2	.	TRBJ2-3	.	TGTGCCAGCAGCTTAGGTGTCAGAGGACAGTATTTT	CASSLGVRGQYF
TRBV15	few	TRBJ1-4	.	TGTGCCACCAGCAGGGAAATACAGGGAGCTAATGAAAAACTGTTTTTT	CATSREIQGANEKLFF
TRBV5-4	.	TRBJ2-5	TRBD2	TGTGCCAGCAGCTCCGGACTAGCGGGGGAGGCCCAGTACTTC	CASSSGLAGEAQYF
TRBV5-1	.	TRBJ1-3	.	TGCGCCAGCAGCTTGGCTGGTCGGGTCTCTGGAAACACCATATATTTT	CASSLAGRVSGNTIYF
TRBV5-8	.	TRBJ2-7	.	TGTGCCAGCAGCTATCGGCTCCCAGGCTCCTACGAGCAGTACTTC	CASSYRLPGSYEQYF
TRBV5-1	.	TRBJ2-1	TRBD2	TGCGCCAGCAGCCCAACGGGCGGGGGTCCCTACAATGAGCAGTTCTTC	CASSPTGGGPYNEQFF
TRBV7-2	.	TRBJ1-6	TRBD1	TGTGCCAGCAGCCAAGGGACAGGGGGCGCGAGCTCACCCCTCCACTTT	CASSQGTGGASSPLHF
TRBV25-1	once	TRBJ2-7	.	TGTGCCAGCAGCACGGACAGAAACCGCGCCTGCGAGCAGTACTTC	CASSTDRNRACEQYF
TRBV4-3	once	TRBJ2-6	TRBD1	TGCGCCAGCAGCCAAGAACCCGACAGGGGTCCCACCTCTGGGGCCAACGTCCTGACTTTC	CASSQEPDRGPTSGANVLTF
TRBV4-1	few	TRBJ1-3	.	TGCGCCAGCAGCCTCCTTGGGAACAGGGCAAACACCATATATTTT	CASSLLGNRANTIYF
TRBV27	.	TRBJ2-2	.	TGTGCCAGCCGCAGGGGGAACACCGGGGAGCTGTTTTTT	CASRRGNTGELFF
TRBV18	.	TRBJ1-2	.	TGTGCCAGCTCACCAGAGGGTAACAGTTTGGGCTACACCTTC	CASSPEGNSLGYTF
TRBV6-1	.	TRBJ2-1	.	TGTGCCAGCACCTGGTCAGGGCTAGCCTACAATGAGCAGTTCTTC	CASTWSGLAYNEQFF
TRBV6-5	.	TRBJ1-1	TRBD1	TGTGCCAGCAGTTCTTGGACAGGGGGGGGAGGCACTGAAGCTTTCTTT	CASSSWTGGGGTEAFF
TRBV28	.	TRBJ1-5	.	TGTGCCAGCAGTTTATTTGGACAGAGGCAGCCCCAGCATTTT	CASSLFGQRQPQHF
TRBV5-3	.	TRBJ2-5	.	TGTGCCAGAAGCAAGCGGCCTGGCGGGGTCCAAGAGACCCAGTACTTC	CARSKRPGGVQETQYF
TRBV7-9	once	TRBJ1-6	.	TGTGCCAGCAGCTTAAACAGGGCCCACACAATCGGTTATAATTCACCCCTCCACTTT	CASSLNRAHTIGYNSPLHF
TRBV6-1	once	TRBJ2-5	.	TGTGCCAGCAGTGATGCTCACCGGTCATCCGGCGGGGAGACCCAGTACTTC	CASSDAHRSSGGETQYF
TRBV5-1	.	TRBJ2-1	TRBD2	TGCGCCAGCAGATCCGGGACTAGCGGGGGGCCCAAATACAATGAGCAGTTCTTC	CASRSGTSGGPKYNEQFF
TRBV5-4	.	TRBJ2-1	TRBD2	TGTGCCAGCAGCTTGGGGGCGGGGGGGTACAATGAGCAGTTCTTC	CASSLGAGGYNEQFF
TRBV30	.	TRBJ1-3	.	TGTGCCTGGGACCGCGGTACAGGGCCGATCTCTGGAAACACCATATATTTT	CAWDRGTGPISGNTIYF
TRBV5-4	.	TRBJ2-7	TRBD1	TGTGCCAGCAGCTTAGGGACAGGGGGCGAGGAGCAGTACTTC	CASSLGTGGEEQYF
TRBV12-5	.	TRBJ1-4	.	TGTGCTAGTGGATCCCTAGATTTCGCTAATGAAAAACTGTTTTTT	CASGSLDFANEKLFF
TRBV13	.	TRBJ1-1	.	TGTGCCAGCAGCTTAGGACTGCGGAACACTGAAGCTTTCTTT	CASSLGLRNTEAFF
TRBV5-1	.	TRBJ2-4	TRBD1	TGCGCCAGCAGCATTTCGATCGGACAGGGGGCGCCGGGATCTAGGAACATTCAGTACTTC	CASSISIGQGAPGSRNIQYF
TRBV7-9	.	TRBJ1-2	.	TGTGCCAGCAGCTTAGATCCGCACGGGGAGAGGTACGGCTACACCTTC	CASSLDPHGERYGYTF